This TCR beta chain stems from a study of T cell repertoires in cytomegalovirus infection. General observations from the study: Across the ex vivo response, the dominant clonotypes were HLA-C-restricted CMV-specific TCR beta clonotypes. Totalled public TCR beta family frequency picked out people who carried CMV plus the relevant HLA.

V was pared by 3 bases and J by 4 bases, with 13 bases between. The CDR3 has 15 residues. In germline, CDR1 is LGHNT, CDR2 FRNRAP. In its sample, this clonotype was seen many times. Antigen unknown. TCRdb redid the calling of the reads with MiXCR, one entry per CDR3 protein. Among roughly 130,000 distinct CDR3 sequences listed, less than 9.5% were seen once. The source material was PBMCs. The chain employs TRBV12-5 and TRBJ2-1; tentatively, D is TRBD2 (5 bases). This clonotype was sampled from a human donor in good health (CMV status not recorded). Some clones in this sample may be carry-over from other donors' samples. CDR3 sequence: CASGFASGLYNEQFF. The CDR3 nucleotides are TGTGCTAGTGGTTTCGCCTCGGGATTGTACAATGAGCAGTTCTTC.